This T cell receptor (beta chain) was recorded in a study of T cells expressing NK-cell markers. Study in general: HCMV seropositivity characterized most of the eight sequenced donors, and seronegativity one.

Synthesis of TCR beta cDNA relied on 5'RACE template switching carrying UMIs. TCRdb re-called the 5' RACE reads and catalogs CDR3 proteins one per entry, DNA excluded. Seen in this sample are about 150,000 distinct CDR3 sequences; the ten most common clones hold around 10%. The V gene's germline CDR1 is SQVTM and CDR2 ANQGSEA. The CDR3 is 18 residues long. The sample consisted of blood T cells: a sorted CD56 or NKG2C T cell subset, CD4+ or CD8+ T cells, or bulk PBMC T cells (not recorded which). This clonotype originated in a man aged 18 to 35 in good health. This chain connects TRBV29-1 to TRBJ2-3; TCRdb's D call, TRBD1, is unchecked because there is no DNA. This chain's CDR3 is CSVEPPLLVGEGTDTQYF.